This T cell receptor (beta chain) came from a study of Ad26.COV2.S vaccination and SARS-CoV-2 variants. CDR1 SNHLY and CDR2 FYNNEI come from the germline V gene. This CDR3 is built from 13 residues. Trimming removed 6 bases at V and 4 bases at J, with 12 bases between. Sample treatment: some 20 received Ad26.COV2.S at low or high dose, single or two shots; a few received placebo; per-sample allocation not given. At day 63 after the first vaccine or placebo injection, samples were drawn. Sequenced by immunoSEQ multiplex PCR; TCRdb stores in-frame clones only, minus some. The sample shows roughly 410,000 clones, roughly 80% of them seen only once.

The rearrangement links TRBV2 to TRBJ1-1; possibly TRBD1 for D (6 bases). The source was peripheral blood, collected in a trial of Ad26.COV2.S vaccine versus placebo. The source of this sequence is a person aged 18-60 years who received the Ad26.COV2.S COVID-19 vaccine or a placebo. In DNA form, the CDR3 reads TGTGCCAGCAGCGCGGGGGCTGGCACTGAAGCTTTCTTT. Protein sequence: CASSAGAGTEAFF.